The 20 T cell receptor beta chains below were found in one sample sequenced in a study of cytomegalovirus exposure and HLA in healthy donors. In the PCR, 60 Vbeta and 13 Jbeta primers were used. Sequenced by immunoSEQ multiplex PCR; TCRdb stores in-frame clones only, minus some. The table shows around 85,000 clones, with 80% occurring only once. Sequencing was performed on PBMCs. The source of these receptors is a man aged 30-40 years in good health and CMV-seronegative.

Written as DNA, the CDR3 is TGTGCCAGCAGTGTTTCCGCAGCCCCGACAATCCCCTACGAGCAGTACTTC. It translates to CASSVSAAPTIPYEQYF. This rearrangement joins TRBV2 to TRBJ2-5, with D unclear. The end of the DNA is better explained by TRBJ2-7, so the J call may be wrong. Germline-derived CDR1 and CDR2 are SNHLY and FYNNEI. The CDR3 runs 17 residues.

The chain joins TRBV6-1 to TRBJ1-5; 12 nucleotides match TRBD1. Trimming cost V 7 bases and J 7 bases; bases outside gene matches: 8. This CDR3 contains 15 residues. In germline, CDR1 is MNHNS, CDR2 SASEGT. As DNA, the CDR3 is TGTGCCAGCAACAACCCGGGACAGGGGGCCCAGCCCCAGCATTTT. This translates into CASNNPGQGAQPQHF.

V gene TRBV6-5 combines with J gene TRBJ2-1, with TRBD2 as a possible D gene (6 bases). This CDR3 has 15 residues. Germline V CDR1 and CDR2: MNHEY, SVGAGI. V lost 10 bases and J 4 bases, leaving 20 bases between the germline ends. The CDR3 loop is CATAPRDHSYNEQFF. The DNA for the CDR3 is TGTGCCACCGCTCCGCGGGACCATTCTTACAATGAGCAGTTCTTC.

A single count supports this clone. V is TRBV7-9 and J is TRBJ2-5; 7 nucleotides align to TRBD2. CDR1 and CDR2 from the germline V gene are SEHNR and FQNEAQ (reference sequence). V lost 5 bases and J lost 0; bases outside the gene matches: 6. CDR3 length: 15 amino acids. This chain's CDR3 is CASSRLLANQETQYF. The CDR3 region has the DNA TGTGCCAGCAGCAGACTACTAGCGAACCAAGAGACCCAGTACTTC.

The rearrangement uses TRBV15 and TRBJ2-1; 9 bases are a match to TRBD2. V lost 0 bases to trimming and J lost 8 bases; unmatched junction nucleotides: 11. CDR1 and CDR2 from the germline V gene are LNHNV and YYDKDF (reference sequence). This CDR3 spans 17 amino acids. This CDR3 reads CATSRDRAGGTKDEQFF. The CDR3 nucleotides are TGTGCCACCAGCAGAGATCGAGCGGGAGGTACGAAGGATGAGCAGTTCTTC.

This clone has more than one count but fewer than ten. CDR3 protein: CASSERTEGSYEQYF. The CDR3 DNA follows: TGTGCCAGCAGTGAAAGGACAGAAGGGTCATACGAGCAGTACTTC. The chain is built from TRBV6-1 and TRBJ2-7; D is perhaps TRBD1 (6 bases). Deletions cut 2 bases from V and 4 bases from J, with 15 bases between. The CDR3 length is 15 residues. Germline V gene sequence: CDR1 MNHNS, CDR2 SASEGT.

V gene TRBV28 combines with J gene TRBJ1-2; a possible D gene is TRBD1 (5 bases). The germline V gene has CDR1 MDHEN and CDR2 SYDVKM. The CDR3 is 12 amino acids. The V and J ends lost 6 bases and 8 bases respectively, with 13 bases between them. This CDR3 is CASRWQGEGYTF. DNA for the CDR3: TGTGCCAGCAGATGGCAGGGCGAAGGCTACACCTTC.

J is TRBJ2-2 and V is TRBV9; D gene ambiguous. V lost 2 bases and J 5 bases, leaving 7 bases between the germline ends. The CDR3 covers 13 residues. Germline lookup yields CDR1 SGDLS and CDR2 YYNGEE. The chain's CDR3 is CASSVRLTGELFF. DNA for the CDR3: TGTGCCAGCAGCGTCAGATTGACCGGGGAGCTGTTTTTT.

The chain carries TRBV19 and TRBJ2-3; 7 bases are shared with TRBD1. The CDR3 has 13 amino acids. The V gene's germline CDR1 is LNHDA and CDR2 SQIVND (reference sequence). Germline trimming cut 5 bases from V and 3 bases from J; bases unmatched to any gene: 2. For the CDR3, the DNA is TGTGCCAGTAGTCCGGGACAGACAGATACGCAGTATTTT. This sequence encodes CASSPGQTDTQYF. The full variable domain, rest sourced from reference TRBV19 and TRBJ2-3, is DGGITQSPKYLFRKEGQNVTLSCEQNLNHDAMYWYRQDPGQGLRLIYYSQIVNDFQKGDIAEGYSVSREKKESFPLTVTSAQKNPTAFYLCASSPGQTDTQYFGPGTRLTVL.

V is TRBV2 and J is TRBJ1-1; 7 bases are shared with TRBD1. The CDR3 runs to 13 residues. V lost 7 bases and J lost 4; bases outside the gene matches: 6. Germline loops: CDR1 SNHLY, CDR2 FYNNEI. The CDR3 DNA follows: TGTGCCAGCAATAACAGGGGAAGCACTGAAGCTTTCTTT. Translating it yields CASNNRGSTEAFF.

The CDR3 spells CASSSTGGANEKLFF. The CDR3 DNA reads TGTGCCAGCAGCAGCACAGGGGGCGCTAATGAAAAACTGTTTTTT. The rearrangement uses TRBV7-2 and TRBJ1-4; 9 positions match TRBD1. The length of the CDR3 is 15 residues. The germline gives CDR1 SGHTA, CDR2 FQGNSA. Losses at the gene ends were 5 bases for V and 3 bases for J; bases not matched to a gene: 4.

The chain employs TRBV15 and TRBJ2-1; maybe TRBD1 (7 bases). Looked up from germline, CDR1 is LNHNV and CDR2 is YYDKDF (reference sequence). The ends were cut back, 0 bases at V and 7 bases at J, with 13 bases in the middle. This CDR3 has 15 residues. CDR3 amino acids: CATSRDTTGRNEQFF. DNA of the CDR3: TGTGCCACCAGCAGAGATACGACAGGGAGGAATGAGCAGTTCTTC.

The V gene is TRBV5-4, the J gene TRBJ2-5; 12 nucleotides align to TRBD2. The germline V gene encodes CDR1 SGHNT and CDR2 YYREEE (reference sequence). This CDR3 contains 18 residues. V dropped 4 bases and J dropped 4; count of bases not matched to a gene: 14. The CDR3 sequence: CASSLPGLAGQGGETQYF. CDR3 DNA: TGTGCCAGCAGCCTCCCCGGACTAGCGGGGCAAGGAGGAGAGACCCAGTACTTC. Supplemented by reference TRBV5-4 and TRBJ2-5, the full variable domain reads ETGVTQSPTHLIKTRGQQVTLRCSSQSGHNTVSWYQQALGQGPQFIFQYYREEENGRGNFPPRFSGLQFPNYSSELNVNALELDDSALYLCASSLPGLAGQGGETQYFGPGTRLLVL.

The chain combines TRBV14 with TRBJ2-1; 10 bases map to TRBD1. Losses at the gene ends were 4 bases for V and 4 bases for J; bases not matched to a gene: 7. Germline V gene data show CDR1 as SGHDN and CDR2 as FVKESK. CDR3 length: 16 residues. DNA for the CDR3: TGTGCCAGCAGCCCAAACGCGGGACAGGGGTACAATGAGCAGTTCTTC. Its protein product is CASSPNAGQGYNEQFF.

This chain joins TRBV9 and TRBJ2-1, with D perhaps TRBD2 (6 bases). This CDR3 has 16 residues. Germline assignment: CDR1 SGDLS and CDR2 YYNGEE. Between the trimmed V and J ends, which lost 4 bases and 8 bases, there was a span of 22 bases. The chain's CDR3 is CASSPSSGLVGDEQFF. The CDR3 DNA sequence: TGTGCCAGCAGCCCAAGCAGCGGGCTGGTGGGGGATGAGCAGTTCTTC. Supplemented by reference TRBV9 and TRBJ2-1, the full variable domain reads DSGVTQTPKHLITATGQRVTLRCSPRSGDLSVYWYQQSLDQGLQFLIQYYNGEERAKGNILERFSAQQFPDLHSELNLSSLELGDSALYFCASSPSSGLVGDEQFFGPGTRLTVL.

The rearrangement joins TRBV6-5 to TRBJ2-5; D is uncertain. The end of the DNA fits TRBJ2-7 better, so the J call may be wrong. The CDR3 contains 13 residues. In germline, CDR1 is MNHEY, CDR2 SVGAGI. For the CDR3, the DNA is TGTGCCAGCAGTAGGTACAGCTCCTACGAGCAGTACTTC. Residues: CASSRYSSYEQYF.

J is TRBJ2-6 and V is TRBV9; 8 bases line up with TRBD1. The CDR3 spans 16 residues. Germline CDR1 and CDR2: SGDLS and YYNGEE. V trimming: 0 bases; J trimming: 3 bases; junction bases outside the gene matches: 2. CDR3 in amino acids: CASSVAGGSGANVLTF. The CDR3 DNA reads as TGTGCCAGCAGCGTAGCAGGGGGCAGTGGGGCCAACGTCCTGACTTTC. The whole variable domain, filled in from reference TRBV9 and TRBJ2-6, reads DSGVTQTPKHLITATGQRVTLRCSPRSGDLSVYWYQQSLDQGLQFLIQYYNGEERAKGNILERFSAQQFPDLHSELNLSSLELGDSALYFCASSVAGGSGANVLTFGAGSRLTVL.

For this clone: The DNA is omitted, as the CDR3 cannot be located on it reliably, and the CDR3 follows TCRdb's listing. The chain has TRBV28 and TRBJ1-4. The CDR3 is 15 residues long, ends included. CDR1 is MDHEN, CDR2 SYDVKM, per germline. CDR3 sequence reads: CASSTSFATNEKLFF.

With regard to this clone: The same CDR3 can be traced to other DNA sequences in this sample. V usage is TRBV6-5 and J usage is TRBJ1-3, with TRBD1 as a possible D gene (6 bases). This CDR3 has 15 residues. Trimming removed 0 bases from V and 2 bases from J, with 8 bases in between. The V gene's germline CDR1 is MNHEY and CDR2 SVGAGI. Here the CDR3 reads CASSYSKGAGNTIYF. The CDR3 bases are TGTGCCAGCAGTTACTCAAAGGGGGCTGGAAACACCATATATTTT.

This clone was found once. The CDR3 region has the DNA TGTGCCAGCAGCTTGGCAGGCAGCTATGGCTACACCTTC. Translating gives CASSLAGSYGYTF. The rearrangement uses TRBV11-1 and TRBJ1-2; D is undetermined. Trimming took 3 bases from V and 4 from J, leaving 9 bases between them. The CDR3 spans 13 residues. Germline V gene sequence: CDR1 SGHAT, CDR2 FQDESV (reference sequence). The complete variable domain, with remaining parts taken from reference TRBV11-1 and TRBJ1-2, reads EAEVAQSPRYKITEKSQAVAFWCDPISGHATLYWYRQILGQGPELLVQFQDESVVDDSQLPKDRFSAERLKGVDSTLKIQPAELGDSAMYLCASSLAGSYGYTFGSGTRLTVV.